Shown below are 19 T cell receptor beta chains from a single sample sequenced in a study of metastatic and nonmetastatic thyroid tumors. MiXCR was used by TCRdb to re-call the PCR reads. There are roughly 25,000 clones in the sample; 15% occur only once, and 2.5% to 3.5% lies in the top ten. Thyroid surgery took place with no prior treatment in any patient. Input material: blood. Receptors were obtained from a female donor with papillary thyroid cancer or a benign thyroid nodule (not recorded which). Some clones in this sample may be carry-over from other donors' samples.

This clone rates as medium-sized. The J gene is TRBJ2-1, the V gene TRBV28; no firm D call. V lost 6 bases to trimming and J lost 8 bases, with 14 bases between them. Germline V gene sequence: CDR1 MDHEN, CDR2 SYDVKM. The CDR3 sequence is 13 residues long. CDR3 DNA: TGTGCCAGCAGAACATCCCCCGCCGATGAGCAGTTCTTC. Amino acids: CASRTSPADEQFF.

This clone was observed at least ten times. CDR3 DNA sequence: TGTGCCAGCAGCTTCGGACTAGCGGAGGGGAATGAGCAGTTCTTC. Its protein is CASSFGLAEGNEQFF. The chain couples TRBV5-5 to TRBJ2-1; 10 nucleotides line up with TRBD2. The germline V gene has CDR1 SGHKS and CDR2 YYEKEE (reference sequence). This CDR3 is built from 15 residues. V lost 2 bases, J lost 7 bases, and 6 bases stayed unmatched. The full variable domain, with the rest looked up from reference TRBV5-5 and TRBJ2-1, is DAGVTQSPTHLIKTRGQQVTLRCSPISGHKSVSWYQQVLGQGPQFIFQYYEKEERGRGNFPDRFSARQFPNYSSELNVNALLLGDSALYLCASSFGLAEGNEQFFGPGTRLTVL.

This clone came up a few times. V is TRBV24-1 and J is TRBJ2-7; TRBD1 matches 7 bases. Germline V gene lookup returns CDR1 KGHDR and CDR2 SFDVKD. The CDR3 consists of 14 residues. The V gene end was trimmed by 4 bases and the J gene end by 2 bases; junction bases not matched to a gene: 4. The CDR3 DNA sequence: TGTGCCACCAGTGACCCTGACAGGGCCTACGAGCAGTACTTC. It is translated as CATSDPDRAYEQYF.

The sample holds many counts of this clone. V is TRBV5-6 and J is TRBJ1-2; no clear D gene. The germline V gene encodes CDR1 SGHDT and CDR2 YYEEEE. With 4 bases removed from V and 4 bases from J, the gap between germline ends came to 11 bases. The CDR3 runs 13 residues. The CDR3 sequence: CASSRPTSYGYTF. As DNA, the CDR3 is TGTGCCAGCAGCCGACCGACGTCCTATGGCTACACCTTC.

This clone came up many times. The V gene is TRBV7-8, the J gene TRBJ2-1; TRBD2 matches 9 bases. Trimming at V came to 5 bases and at J to 12 bases, leaving 11 bases not matched to a gene. The CDR3 contains 14 residues. The germline gives CDR1 SGHVS, CDR2 FQNEAQ. The CDR3 is CASSISRTSERQFF. The DNA of the CDR3 is TGTGCCAGCAGCATAAGCCGGACTAGCGAACGGCAGTTCTTC.

The rearrangement links TRBV6-2 or TRBV6-3 to TRBJ2-2, with 11 bases that match TRBD2. Germline CDR1 reads MNHEY; CDR2 reads SVGEGT. V shed 2 bases, J shed 3 bases, and the junction held 11 bases outside the gene matches. The CDR3 covers 19 residues. As DNA, the CDR3 is TGTGCCAGCAGTTACGTGGACGGTAGCGGGAGGGTGCACACCGGGGAGCTGTTTTTT. It yields the protein CASSYVDGSGRVHTGELFF.

This clone was found many times. This chain links TRBV19 with TRBJ2-7; tentatively, D is TRBD2 (6 bases). Per germline, CDR1 LNHDA and CDR2 SQIVND (reference sequence). The CDR3 runs 14 residues. V was pared by 5 bases and J by 2 bases, with 13 bases between. CDR3 sequence reads: CASSPGPGAYEQYF. The CDR3, as DNA: TGTGCCAGTAGTCCGGGACCGGGAGCCTACGAGCAGTACTTC.

Ten or more counts support this clone. The V call is TRBV20-1, the J call TRBJ2-3; D not resolved. This CDR3 is built from 13 residues. The V end was cut by 6 bases, the J end by 2 bases, with 12 bases between. Germline V gene sequence: CDR1 DFQATT, CDR2 SNEGSKA (reference sequence). The CDR3, as DNA: TGCAGTGCCCTACACGATTACACAGATACGCAGTATTTT. Its protein product is CSALHDYTDTQYF.

This clone was seen repeatedly, ten times or more. The gene calls are TRBV6-2 or TRBV6-3 and TRBJ2-5; no firm D call. The CDR3 is made up of 12 amino acids. Per the germline V gene, CDR1 is MNHEY and CDR2 is SVGEGT. Trimming took off 2 bases at V and 5 bases at J, with 6 bases between the two ends. CDR3 residues: CASSYPAETQYF. CDR3 sequence (DNA): TGTGCCAGCAGTTACCCCGCGGAGACCCAGTACTTC.

This clone was recorded at least ten times. The chain uses TRBV20-1 and TRBJ1-1; D is unclear. Germline V gene data show CDR1 as DFQATT and CDR2 as SNEGSKA (reference sequence). This CDR3 has 12 residues. Deletions cut 5 bases from V and 1 base from J, with 8 bases between. CDR3 sequence reads: CSASVRNTEAFF. The CDR3 DNA follows: TGCAGTGCTTCTGTCAGGAACACTGAAGCTTTCTTT.

This clone was counted ten times or more. The J gene is TRBJ2-3, the V gene TRBV14; 8 nucleotides agree with TRBD1. This CDR3 is 15 amino acids long. The germline gives CDR1 SGHDN, CDR2 FVKESK. The trim removed 1 base at V and 1 base at J, leaving 1 base unmatched. The CDR3 DNA follows: TGTGCCAGCAGCCAAGGGGGACAGGGCACAGATACGCAGTATTTT. Its protein product is CASSQGGQGTDTQYF.

Many counts were recorded for this clone. The chain is built from TRBV13 and TRBJ2-7, with D possibly matching TRBD2 (6 bases). Germline CDR1 is PRHDT and CDR2 is FYEKMQ (reference sequence). This CDR3 has 13 residues. Trimming stripped 1 base from V and 7 bases from J, with 11 bases between. CDR3 region: CASSLEAAGEQYF. The CDR3 nucleotides read TGTGCCAGCAGCTTAGAGGCGGCGGGAGAGCAGTACTTC. The variable domain in full, completed from reference TRBV13 and TRBJ2-7, reads AAGVIQSPRHLIKEKRETATLKCYPIPRHDTVYWYQQGPGQDPQFLISFYEKMQSDKGSIPDRFSAQQFSDYHSELNMSSLELGDSALYFCASSLEAAGEQYFGPGTRLTVT.

This clone was picked up many times. The chain combines TRBV2 with TRBJ1-5; D not resolved. The ends were cut back, 8 bases at V and 0 bases at J, with 5 bases in the middle. The CDR3 sequence is 12 residues long. CDR1 and CDR2 from the germline V gene are SNHLY and FYNNEI. This chain's CDR3 is CASGYSNQPQHF. CDR3 bases: TGTGCCAGCGGATATAGCAATCAGCCCCAGCATTTT.

This clone was counted many times. V is TRBV20-1 and J is TRBJ2-1; possibly TRBD1 or TRBD2 for D (5 bases each). The germline gives CDR1 DFQATT, CDR2 SNEGSKA (reference sequence). The CDR3 runs 17 residues. V was shortened by 1 base and J by 2 bases, with 18 bases between the two germline ends. The CDR3 loop reads CSARGRPRDGAYNEQFF. CDR3 sequence (DNA): TGCAGTGCTAGAGGTCGCCCCCGGGACGGGGCCTACAATGAGCAGTTCTTC.

This clone was found a few times. The chain links TRBV6-2 or TRBV6-3 to TRBJ1-6; D might be TRBD1 (5 bases). The CDR3 spans 15 residues. The germline gives CDR1 MNHEY, CDR2 SVGEGT. V lost 8 bases, J lost 6 bases, and 17 bases lay in between. In DNA form, the CDR3 reads TGTGCCAGCGGTTCCAAGGGGCATCCTAATTCACCCCTCCACTTT. Residues: CASGSKGHPNSPLHF.

This clone was picked up many times. J is TRBJ2-7 and V is TRBV27, with D possibly TRBD1 on 6 matching bases. V shed 3 bases and J shed 0 bases, with 15 bases lying between them. Germline lookup yields CDR1 MNHEY and CDR2 SMNVEV (reference sequence). This CDR3 region has 16 residues. CDR3 loop: CASSFTQGTPSYEQYF. Here the CDR3 DNA reads TGTGCCAGCAGTTTTACACAGGGAACCCCCTCCTACGAGCAGTACTTC.

This clone was seen at least ten times. The chain combines TRBV4-1 with TRBJ2-1; 12 nucleotides agree with TRBD2. Looked up from germline, CDR1 is MGHRA and CDR2 is YSYEKL. The CDR3 covers 15 residues. V was clipped by 6 bases and J by 7 bases; unmatched bases: 7. CDR3 protein: CASSRSGTSGNEQFF. In DNA form, the CDR3 reads TGCGCCAGCAGTCGCTCCGGGACTAGCGGGAATGAGCAGTTCTTC.

This clone came up many times. CDR3 in amino acids: CASSQDSIVGQRSGDEKLFF. DNA for the CDR3: TGCGCCAGCAGCCAAGATAGTATAGTCGGACAGCGATCCGGGGATGAAAAACTGTTTTTT. The rearrangement joins TRBV4-1 to TRBJ1-4, with a possible D match to TRBD1 (6 bases). From germline, CDR1 is MGHRA and CDR2 YSYEKL. Trimming shortened V by 0 bases and J by 6 bases, and 26 bases separated the two germline ends. This CDR3 has 20 residues.

The gene calls are TRBV5-1 and TRBJ1-3, with D uncertain. Germline CDR1 reads SGHRS; CDR2 reads YFSETQ. The CDR3 has 15 amino acids. V lost 0 bases, J lost 0 bases, and 7 bases lay in between. The CDR3 bases are TGCGCCAGCAGCTTGGAGCGGACCTCTGGAAACACCATATATTTT. This sequence encodes CASSLERTSGNTIYF.